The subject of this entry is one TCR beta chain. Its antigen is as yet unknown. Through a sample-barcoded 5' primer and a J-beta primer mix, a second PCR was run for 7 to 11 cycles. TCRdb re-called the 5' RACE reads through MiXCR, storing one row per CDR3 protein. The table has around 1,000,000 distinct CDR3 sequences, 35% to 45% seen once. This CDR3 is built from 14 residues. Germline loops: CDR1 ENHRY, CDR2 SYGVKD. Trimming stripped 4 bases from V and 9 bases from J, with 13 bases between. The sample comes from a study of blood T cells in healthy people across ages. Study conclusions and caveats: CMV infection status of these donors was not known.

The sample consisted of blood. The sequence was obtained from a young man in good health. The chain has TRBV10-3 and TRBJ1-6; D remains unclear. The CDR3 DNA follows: TGTGCCATCAGTGGCGTCAGGTTGGGTTCACCCCTCCACTTT. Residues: CAISGVRLGSPLHF.